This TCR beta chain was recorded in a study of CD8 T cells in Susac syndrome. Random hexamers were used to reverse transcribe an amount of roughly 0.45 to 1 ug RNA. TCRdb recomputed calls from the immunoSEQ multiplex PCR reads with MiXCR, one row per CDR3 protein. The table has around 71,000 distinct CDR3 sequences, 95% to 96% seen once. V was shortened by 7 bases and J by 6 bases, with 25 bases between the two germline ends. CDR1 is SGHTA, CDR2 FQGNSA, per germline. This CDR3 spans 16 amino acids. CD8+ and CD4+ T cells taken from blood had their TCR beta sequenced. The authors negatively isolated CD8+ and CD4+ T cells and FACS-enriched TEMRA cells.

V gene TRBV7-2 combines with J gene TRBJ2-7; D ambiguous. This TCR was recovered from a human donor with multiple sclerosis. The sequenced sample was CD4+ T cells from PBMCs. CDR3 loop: CASTPLASAITVEQYF. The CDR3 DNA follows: TGTGCCAGCACCCCTCTTGCGTCAGCGATTACGGTCGAGCAGTACTTC.